Here is one T cell receptor beta chain with its context. The target antigen is unknown. TCRdb re-derived calls from the PCR reads in MiXCR, one entry per CDR3 protein. In the table there are nearly 650,000 distinct CDR3 sequences, over 25% of which are singletons. Germline lookup yields CDR1 SEHNR and CDR2 FQNEAQ (reference sequence). Losses at the gene ends were 3 bases for V and 4 bases for J; bases not matched to a gene: 7. CDR3 length: 15 amino acids. This sample was included in a study of molecular identifiers for immune sequencing clone quantification. Whole-study findings and limits: Single-cell amounts of spiked Jurkat TCR RNA were reportedly detectable among about a million naive cells.

The TCR originated in a human donor in good health. Some libraries in this study had Jurkat cell RNA spiked in. The chain is built from TRBV7-9 and TRBJ1-2; 8 bases are a match to TRBD1. The sequenced sample was naive CD8+ T cells from blood, with Jurkat cell RNA spiked in. Subset: FACS-sorted CD8+CD4-CCR7+CD45RA+ naive T cells. This CDR3 reads CASSFTGGGGYGYTF. In DNA form, the CDR3 reads TGTGCCAGCAGCTTTACAGGGGGAGGAGGCTATGGCTACACCTTC.